Listed below are T cell receptor beta chains from one sample, sequenced in a study of CD8+CD57+ T cells in acquired aplastic anemia. TCRdb redid the calling of the reads with MiXCR, one entry per CDR3 protein. The data show approximately 170,000 distinct CDR3 sequences, with less than 65% seen just once and more than 15% held by the top ten. Sequences were obtained from sorted CD4+, CD8+, or CD8+CD57+ T cells (not recorded which) from PBMCs. These receptors all come from a human donor in good health, serving as a control. Both conserved end residues are part of each CDR3. D genes are given only for firm matches. The size field is filled for only some rows; it gives once, few, many or a size class.

TRBV20-1	many	.	TRBJ2-1	CSARDLARGVPYNEQFF	TGCAGTGCTAGAGATCTCGCGCGTGGGGTTCCCTACAATGAGCAGTTCTTC
TRBV2	many	.	TRBJ1-2	CASSAGVRGYTF	TGTGCCAGCAGTGCTGGGGTCCGTGGCTACACCTTC
TRBV7-9	.	TRBD1	TRBJ1-2	CASSPRAGTAYGYTF	TGTGCCAGCAGCCCACGCGCCGGGACAGCGTATGGCTACACCTTC
TRBV7-2	.	.	TRBJ1-4	CASSQDLNAANEKLFF	TGCGCCAGCAGCCAAGATCTAAACGCAGCTAATGAAAAACTGTTTTTT
TRBV29-1	.	TRBD1	TRBJ1-6	CSARFRDRGDGWNSPLHF	TGCAGCGCCCGTTTCAGGGACAGGGGCGATGGGTGGAATTCACCCCTCCACTTT
TRBV5-6	.	TRBD1	TRBJ1-5	CASSLYQGGGQPQHF	TGTGCCAGCAGCTTGTACCAGGGGGGAGGACAGCCCCAGCATTTT
TRBV7-3	few	TRBD1	TRBJ2-1	CASSHATTGNGFNEQFF	TGTGCCAGCAGCCATGCCACGACAGGGAATGGTTTTAATGAGCAGTTCTTC
TRBV7-3	few	TRBD1	TRBJ2-7	CASSPTGQGDEQYF	TGTGCCAGCAGCCCCACGGGACAGGGGGACGAGCAGTACTTC
TRBV18	few	TRBD1	TRBJ2-7	CASSPMTGAYEQYF	TGTGCCAGCTCACCAATGACAGGGGCCTACGAGCAGTACTTC
TRBV6-5	.	TRBD1	TRBJ2-2	CASRPQGAIGTGELFF	TGTGCCAGCAGACCACAGGGGGCAATTGGGACCGGGGAGCTGTTTTTT
TRBV20-1	many	TRBD1	TRBJ2-7	CSAPGTGWLGEQYF	TGCAGTGCGCCGGGGACAGGGTGGTTAGGCGAGCAGTACTTC
TRBV25-1	.	.	TRBJ1-1	CASSSSLYPADTEAFF	TGTGCCAGTTCCAGCAGCTTATATCCCGCGGACACTGAAGCTTTCTTT
TRBV9	.	.	TRBJ2-1	CASGGWAGEQFF	TGTGCCAGCGGCGGATGGGCCGGTGAGCAGTTCTTC
TRBV5-1	.	.	TRBJ2-7	CASRGPGETYEQYF	TGCGCCAGCAGGGGACCCGGGGAGACATACGAGCAGTACTTC
TRBV5-4	.	.	TRBJ1-5	CASSLNGGRVETQHF	TGTGCCAGCAGCTTAAATGGCGGACGGGTAGAGACCCAGCATTTT
TRBV9	.	TRBD2	TRBJ2-1	CASSAGLAGGNEQFF	TGTGCCAGCAGCGCGGGACTAGCGGGGGGGAATGAGCAGTTCTTC
TRBV24-1	.	TRBD1	TRBJ2-3	CATSDPRGGQGTPAWDTQYF	TGTGCCACCAGTGATCCAAGGGGGGGACAGGGGACGCCAGCTTGGGATACGCAGTATTTT
TRBV20-1	.	.	TRBJ1-6	CSGGVDNSPLHF	TGCAGTGGCGGGGTTGATAATTCACCCCTCCACTTT
TRBV20-1	once	.	TRBJ1-2	CSVPHRWWTF	TGCAGTGTCCCGCACAGGTGGTGGACCTTC
TRBV2	many	TRBD1	TRBJ1-5	CASSEMTGNQPQHF	TGTGCCAGCAGTGAAATGACAGGGAATCAGCCCCAGCATTTT
TRBV10-3	.	.	TRBJ1-1	CAISRPANTGAFF	TGTGCCATCAGCCGACCTGCGAACACTGGAGCTTTCTTT
TRBV4-2	many	.	TRBJ1-2	CASSQDDNANYGYTF	TGTGCCAGCAGCCAAGATGATAATGCTAACTATGGCTACACCTTC
TRBV7-9	.	.	TRBJ2-2	CASSHHRAGTGELFF	TGTGCCAGCAGCCATCACCGGGCGGGGACCGGGGAGCTGTTTTTT
TRBV9	.	.	TRBJ2-5	CASSVFGARETQYF	TGTGCCAGCAGCGTGTTCGGAGCGCGAGAGACCCAGTACTTC
TRBV28	.	.	TRBJ1-5	CASSPRGRGWVPNQPQHF	TGTGCCAGCAGTCCCCGCGGGAGAGGTTGGGTTCCGAATCAGCCCCAGCATTTT
TRBV7-9	.	.	TRBJ1-2	CASVRGAGYGYTF	TGTGCCAGCGTTCGGGGCGCGGGCTATGGCTACACCTTC
TRBV7-3	many	TRBD2	TRBJ2-1	CASSLRGLAGGGEQFF	TGTGCCAGCAGCTTAAGGGGACTAGCGGGGGGTGGTGAGCAGTTCTTC
TRBV2	.	.	TRBJ1-3	CASRPDSSGNTIYF	TGTGCCAGCCGACCGGACAGCTCTGGAAACACCATATATTTT
TRBV7-9	.	TRBD2	TRBJ2-5	CASSLGVAGREETQYF	TGTGCCAGCAGCTTAGGGGTAGCGGGAAGGGAAGAGACCCAGTACTTC
TRBV2	many	TRBD1	TRBJ2-1	CASKPGGKRDEQFF	TGTGCCAGCAAACCAGGGGGAAAGAGGGATGAGCAGTTCTTC
TRBV7-3	once	TRBD2	TRBJ2-2	CASSSTSGGNTGELFF	TGTGCCAGCAGCTCGACTAGCGGGGGAAACACCGGGGAGCTGTTTTTT
TRBV5-1	.	TRBD1	TRBJ1-2	CASSLRTGTYGYTF	TGCGCCAGCAGCCTAAGGACAGGGACCTATGGCTACACCTTC
TRBV2	.	.	TRBJ1-2	CASKGIGGANYGYTF	TGTGCCAGCAAGGGTATAGGGGGAGCTAACTATGGCTACACCTTC
TRBV11-3	many	.	TRBJ2-2	CASSLAGGITGELFF	TGTGCCAGCAGCCTCGCGGGTGGGATCACCGGGGAGCTGTTTTTT
TRBV28	.	TRBD2	TRBJ2-3	CASSLSAGGGYF	TGTGCCAGCAGTTTAAGTGCGGGGGGGGGGTATTTT
TRBV2	.	TRBD1	TRBJ2-2	CASRGQGTGELFF	TGTGCCAGCAGAGGACAGGGCACCGGGGAGCTGTTTTTT
TRBV20-1	many	.	TRBJ2-4	CSASSVAKNIQYF	TGCAGTGCTAGTTCCGTAGCCAAAAACATTCAGTACTTC
TRBV7-8	.	.	TRBJ2-7	CASTQSRGEQYF	TGTGCCAGCACGCAATCCCGGGGGGAGCAGTACTTC
TRBV10-2	.	.	TRBJ2-1	CASSEQGGEQFF	TGCGCCAGCAGTGAACAGGGAGGTGAGCAGTTCTTC
TRBV6-1	many	.	TRBJ1-5	CASSGEPNQPQHF	TGTGCCAGCAGTGGAGAACCCAATCAGCCCCAGCATTTT
TRBV9	.	.	TRBJ1-2	CASSVGGSYGYTF	TGTGCCAGCAGCGTAGGGGGTTCCTACGGCTACACCTTC
TRBV20-1	.	.	TRBJ1-6	CSARVEGNSPLHF	TGCAGTGCTAGAGTGGAGGGGAATTCACCCCTCCACTTT
TRBV2	.	.	TRBJ1-2	CASSRRSGGEGYTF	TGTGCCAGCAGTCGTCGAAGCGGGGGGGAGGGCTACACCTTC
TRBV20-1	.	TRBD2	TRBJ2-1	CSAPYSAGGPYSEQFF	TGCAGTGCTCCCTATTCGGCGGGGGGGCCCTACAGTGAGCAGTTCTTC
TRBV28	few	TRBD2	TRBJ2-4	CASSSQLGGAKNIQYF	TGTGCCAGCAGTTCCCAGCTCGGGGGGGCGAAAAACATTCAGTACTTC
TRBV7-6	.	.	TRBJ2-1	CASSSLVGGYNEQFF	TGTGCCAGCAGCTCCCTAGTGGGTGGTTACAATGAGCAGTTCTTC
TRBV5-1	.	TRBD1	TRBJ1-6	CASSLVGQGDSPLHF	TGCGCCAGCAGCTTGGTAGGACAGGGGGATTCACCCCTCCACTTT
TRBV10-1	many	.	TRBJ2-5	CATTLTSCSQGGPSQETQYF	TGCGCCACAACCCTAACCTCCTGTAGCCAAGGGGGGCCCTCCCAAGAGACCCAGTACTTC
TRBV20-1	few	.	TRBJ2-1	CSASRRGYYNEQFF	TGCAGTGCTAGCAGGAGGGGATACTACAATGAGCAGTTCTTC
TRBV29-1	.	.	TRBJ2-1	CSVPGLRNEQFF	TGCAGCGTTCCGGGACTCCGAAATGAGCAGTTCTTC
TRBV5-8	many	.	TRBJ1-2	CASSLSGWGYGYTF	TGTGCCAGCAGCTTGAGTGGATGGGGCTATGGCTACACCTTC
TRBV18	.	.	TRBJ1-4	CASSPRGQDNKKLFF	TGTGCCAGCTCACCGCGGGGCCAGGACAATAAAAAACTGTTTTTT
TRBV6-2/TRBV6-3	many	TRBD2	TRBJ2-3	CASSSGGWDTQYF	TGTGCCAGCAGCAGCGGGGGTTGGGATACGCAGTATTTT
TRBV19	.	TRBD1	TRBJ1-5	CASIGQGNQPQHF	TGTGCCAGTATCGGACAGGGAAATCAGCCCCAGCATTTT
TRBV7-6	many	.	TRBJ2-5	CASSLAEGIMPLYQETQYF	TGTGCCAGCAGCTTAGCTGAGGGGATCATGCCGCTGTACCAAGAGACCCAGTACTTC
TRBV29-1	.	TRBD1	TRBJ2-2	CSVSTGVNTGELFF	TGCAGCGTCTCGACAGGGGTGAACACCGGGGAGCTGTTTTTT
TRBV2	many	TRBD1	TRBJ2-2	CASSPGQGSTGELFF	TGTGCCAGCAGCCCGGGACAGGGGTCCACCGGGGAGCTGTTTTTT
TRBV15	many	.	TRBJ1-1	CATSRGGLVEAFF	TGTGCCACCAGCAGAGGAGGTCTGGTAGAAGCTTTCTTT